This TCR beta chain was observed in a study of T cells expressing NK-cell markers. For the study at large: Cells sorted as CD3+CD56+NKG2C+, CD3+CD56+NKG2C- and CD3+CD56-NKG2C+ T cells supplied the TCR beta repertoires. HCMV seropositivity marked seven of the eight sequenced donors; one was seronegative. Study-level results: Whether expanded NKG2C+ T cell clones were HCMV specific stayed uncertain. Roughly six donors showed dominant NKG2C+ clonotypes comprising about 1.0-7.5% of their CD8+ T cells.

Concerning this clonotype: The antigen is unknown.

TCRdb re-called the 5' RACE reads and shows each CDR3 protein once, DNA omitted. The listing records fewer than 200,000 distinct CDR3 sequences. Sample: blood T cells: a sorted CD56 or NKG2C T cell subset, CD4+ or CD8+ T cells, or bulk PBMC T cells (not recorded which). The origin of this receptor is a woman aged 18 to 75 in good health.

The CDR3: CSATTGRKETQYF. V is TRBV20-1 and J is TRBJ2-5; TCRdb selects TRBD1, and the lack of DNA leaves this call unchecked. From germline, CDR1 is DFQATT and CDR2 SNEGSKA (reference sequence). The CDR3 has 13 residues.